These 10 T cell receptor beta chains originate from one sample sequenced in a study of cytomegalovirus exposure and HLA in healthy donors (TCRdb year 2017). The library relied on the immunoSEQ multiplex PCR assay. The multiplex PCR relied on a mix of 60 forward primers for TCR Vbeta segments and 13 reverse primers for TCR Jbeta segments. TCRdb provides this immuneACCESS table in a form limited to in-frame rearrangements. Some clones are lacking; in checked studies, under half of them reflect an unresolved V gene, and why the rest are absent is not known. This sample is represented by some 63,000 clones; about 80% of them were singletons. Clones ranked in the top ten supply more than 1.5% of the sample. Sequenced sample: PBMCs. Receptors originate from a human donor in good health.

By share, this clone counts as medium-sized. This rearrangement joins TRBV6-4 to TRBJ2-3; 8 bases match TRBD2. Per the germline V gene, CDR1 is MRHNA and CDR2 is SNTAGT. The CDR3 spans 15 residues. The trim removed 2 bases at V and 4 bases at J, leaving 5 bases unmatched. The CDR3 region has the DNA TGTGCCAGCAGTGACGCCGGCGGGGGGCCAGATACGCAGTATTTT. It translates to CASSDAGGGPDTQYF.

This chain joins TRBV2 and TRBJ1-1, with D possibly being TRBD1 (6 bases). There are 14 residues in the CDR3. Trimming took off 6 bases at V and 0 bases at J, with 11 bases between the two ends. Germline V gene sequence: CDR1 SNHLY, CDR2 FYNNEI. In DNA, the CDR3 is TGTGCCAGCAGCCGGACAGATTTGAACACTGAAGCTTTCTTT. The encoded protein is CASSRTDLNTEAFF.

V gene TRBV4-2 combines with J gene TRBJ2-5; 14 bases agree with TRBD2. In germline, CDR1 is LGHNA, CDR2 YNFKEQ. The CDR3 extends over 16 amino acids. J gave up 5 bases and V 4 bases, and 6 bases lay outside the gene matches. The CDR3 sequence is CASSLGTSGSSETQYF. As DNA, the CDR3 is TGTGCCAGCAGCCTAGGGACTAGCGGGAGTTCGGAGACCCAGTACTTC.

The chain links TRBV19 to TRBJ2-7; 7 bases map to TRBD2. Germline V gene lookup returns CDR1 LNHDA and CDR2 SQIVND (reference sequence). CDR3 length equals 15 residues. J lost 3 bases, V lost 2 bases, and 7 bases had no gene match. The CDR3 bases are TGTGCCAGTAGTATAAGCGGGACTAATAGCTACGAGCAGTACTTC. This sequence encodes CASSISGTNSYEQYF.

In this sample, this clone turned up once. This rearrangement joins TRBV10-2 to TRBJ1-5; D call uncertain. The germline gives CDR1 WSHSY, CDR2 SAAADI. Trimming removed 4 bases at V and 0 bases at J, with 16 bases between. This CDR3 region has 17 residues. CDR3 nucleotide sequence: TGCGCCAGCAGTGGGGCAGGCCAAGAGCTTAGCAATCAGCCCCAGCATTTT. Translating gives CASSGAGQELSNQPQHF.

The chain links TRBV5-6 to TRBJ1-6; D not resolved. This CDR3 contains 16 residues. CDR1 SGHDT and CDR2 YYEEEE come from the germline V gene. Trimming shortened V by 1 base and J by 10 bases, and 18 bases separated the two germline ends. The CDR3 bases are TGTGCCAGCAGCTTGTCAATGGTTGGAGGTTCGTCACCCCTCCACTTT. As protein: CASSLSMVGGSSPLHF.

The gene calls are TRBV14 and TRBJ2-3, with 8 bases matching TRBD1. Germline V gives CDR1 SGHDN, CDR2 FVKESK. This CDR3 contains 16 residues. V lost 4 bases to trimming and J lost 6 bases; unmatched junction nucleotides: 12. The CDR3 reads CASSPHRDRLSDTQYF. CDR3 in DNA: TGTGCCAGCAGCCCCCACCGGGACAGGCTGTCGGATACGCAGTATTTT.

This clone was found once. The V call is TRBV6-1, the J call TRBJ1-2; D gene uncertain. Germline V lookup: CDR1 MNHNS, CDR2 SASEGT. Trimming shortened V by 7 bases and J by 5 bases, and 17 bases separated the two germline ends. This CDR3 is built from 14 residues. CDR3 in DNA: TGTGCCAGCAATGGACTGTCTGTCGTATATGGCTACACCTTC. It codes for CASNGLSVVYGYTF.

This chain's CDR3 is CASKKGTSGWSSYNEQFF. The CDR3 DNA is TGTGCCAGCAAAAAAGGGACTAGCGGGTGGAGCTCCTACAATGAGCAGTTCTTC. The chain has TRBV19 and TRBJ2-1; TRBD2 agrees at 12 bases. The CDR3 length is 18 residues. Germline assignment: CDR1 LNHDA and CDR2 SQIVND (reference sequence). V lost 9 bases to trimming and J lost 0 bases; unmatched junction nucleotides: 12.

This sequence joins TRBV2 and TRBJ2-5; 7 nucleotides agree with TRBD2. The J call may be in error: the DNA end matches TRBJ2-7 better. Looked up from germline, CDR1 is SNHLY and CDR2 is FYNNEI. The CDR3 length is 15 residues. The DNA of the CDR3 is TGTGCCAGCAAACTCTATAGTAGCGGGTCTAACGAGCAGTACTTC. This gives the protein CASKLYSSGSNEQYF.